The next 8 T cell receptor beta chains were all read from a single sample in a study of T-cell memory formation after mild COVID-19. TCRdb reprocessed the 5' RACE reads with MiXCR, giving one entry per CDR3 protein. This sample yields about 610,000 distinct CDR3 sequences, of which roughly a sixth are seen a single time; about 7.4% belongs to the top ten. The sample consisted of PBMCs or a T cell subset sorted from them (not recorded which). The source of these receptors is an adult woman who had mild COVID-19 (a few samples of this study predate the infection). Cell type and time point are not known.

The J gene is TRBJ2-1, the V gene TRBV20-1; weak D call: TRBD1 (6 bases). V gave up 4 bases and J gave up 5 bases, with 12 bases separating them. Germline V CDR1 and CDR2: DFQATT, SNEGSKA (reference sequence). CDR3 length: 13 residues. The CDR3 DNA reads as TGCAGTGCTACGACAGGAGTAAACAATGAGCAGTTCTTC. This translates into CSATTGVNNEQFF.

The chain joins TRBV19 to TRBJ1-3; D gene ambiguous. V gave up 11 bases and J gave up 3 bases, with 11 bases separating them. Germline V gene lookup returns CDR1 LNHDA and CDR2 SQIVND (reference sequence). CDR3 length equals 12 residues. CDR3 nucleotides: TGTGCCCCGCAGCCGGATGGAAACACCATATATTTT. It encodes CAPQPDGNTIYF. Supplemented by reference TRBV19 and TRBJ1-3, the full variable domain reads DGGITQSPKYLFRKEGQNVTLSCEQNLNHDAMYWYRQDPGQGLRLIYYSQIVNDFQKGDIAEGYSVSREKKESFPLTVTSAQKNPTAFYLCAPQPDGNTIYFGEGSWLTVV.

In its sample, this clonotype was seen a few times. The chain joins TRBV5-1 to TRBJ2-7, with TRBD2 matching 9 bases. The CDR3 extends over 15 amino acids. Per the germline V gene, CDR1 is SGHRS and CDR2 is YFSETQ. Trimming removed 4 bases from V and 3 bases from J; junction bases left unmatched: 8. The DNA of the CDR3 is TGCGCCAGCAGCCGAGGGACTAGCTCCGACTACGAGCAGTACTTC. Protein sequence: CASSRGTSSDYEQYF.

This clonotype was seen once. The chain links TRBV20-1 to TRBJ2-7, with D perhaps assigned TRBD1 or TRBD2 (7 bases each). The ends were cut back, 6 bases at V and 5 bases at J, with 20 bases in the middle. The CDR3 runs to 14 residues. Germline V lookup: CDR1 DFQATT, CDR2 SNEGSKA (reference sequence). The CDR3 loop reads CSARGNTRGDEQYF. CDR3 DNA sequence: TGCAGTGCCAGGGGGAACACCCGGGGGGACGAGCAGTACTTC.

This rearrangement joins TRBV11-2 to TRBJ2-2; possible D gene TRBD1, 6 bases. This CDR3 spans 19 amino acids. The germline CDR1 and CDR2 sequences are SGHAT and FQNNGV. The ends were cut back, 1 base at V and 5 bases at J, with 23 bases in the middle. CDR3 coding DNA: TGTGCCAGCAGCTTAGCTGCCCAAAGAGGACAGTCCTCGACCGGGGAGCTGTTTTTT. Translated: CASSLAAQRGQSSTGELFF.

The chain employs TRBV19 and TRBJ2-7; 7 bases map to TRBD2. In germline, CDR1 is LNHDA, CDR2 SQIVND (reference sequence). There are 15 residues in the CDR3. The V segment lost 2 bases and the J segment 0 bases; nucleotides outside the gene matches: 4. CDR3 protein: CASSILSGGSYEQYF. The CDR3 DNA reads TGTGCCAGTAGTATATTGTCGGGAGGCTCCTACGAGCAGTACTTC. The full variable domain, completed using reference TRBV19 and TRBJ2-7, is DGGITQSPKYLFRKEGQNVTLSCEQNLNHDAMYWYRQDPGQGLRLIYYSQIVNDFQKGDIAEGYSVSREKKESFPLTVTSAQKNPTAFYLCASSILSGGSYEQYFGPGTRLTVT.

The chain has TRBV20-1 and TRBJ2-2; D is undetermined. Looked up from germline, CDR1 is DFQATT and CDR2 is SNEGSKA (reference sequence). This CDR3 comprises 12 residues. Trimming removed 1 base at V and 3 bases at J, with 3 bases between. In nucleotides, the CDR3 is TGCAGTGCTAGAGCTCACACCGGGGAGCTGTTTTTT. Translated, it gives CSARAHTGELFF.

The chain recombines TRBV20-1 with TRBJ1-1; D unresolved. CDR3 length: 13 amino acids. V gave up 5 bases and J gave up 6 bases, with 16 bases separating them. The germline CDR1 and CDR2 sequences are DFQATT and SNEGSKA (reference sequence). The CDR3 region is CSAGRPGISEAFF. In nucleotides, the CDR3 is TGCAGTGCTGGGCGTCCTGGTATCTCTGAAGCTTTCTTT.